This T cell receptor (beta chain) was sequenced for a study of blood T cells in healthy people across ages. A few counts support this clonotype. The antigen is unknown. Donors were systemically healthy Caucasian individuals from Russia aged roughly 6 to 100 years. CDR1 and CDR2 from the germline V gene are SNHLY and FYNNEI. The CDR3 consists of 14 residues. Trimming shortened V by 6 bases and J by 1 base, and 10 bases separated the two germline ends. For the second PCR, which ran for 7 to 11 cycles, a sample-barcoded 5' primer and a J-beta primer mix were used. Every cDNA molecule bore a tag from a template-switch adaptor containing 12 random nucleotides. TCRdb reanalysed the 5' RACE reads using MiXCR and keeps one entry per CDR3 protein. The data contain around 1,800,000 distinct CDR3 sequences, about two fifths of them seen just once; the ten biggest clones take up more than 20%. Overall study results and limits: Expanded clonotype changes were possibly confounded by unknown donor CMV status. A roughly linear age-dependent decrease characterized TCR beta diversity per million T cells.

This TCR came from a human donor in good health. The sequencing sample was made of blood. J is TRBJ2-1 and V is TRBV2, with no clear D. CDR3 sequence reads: CASRGPGSYNEQFF. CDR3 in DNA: TGTGCCAGCAGGGGCCCCGGGTCCTACAATGAGCAGTTCTTC.